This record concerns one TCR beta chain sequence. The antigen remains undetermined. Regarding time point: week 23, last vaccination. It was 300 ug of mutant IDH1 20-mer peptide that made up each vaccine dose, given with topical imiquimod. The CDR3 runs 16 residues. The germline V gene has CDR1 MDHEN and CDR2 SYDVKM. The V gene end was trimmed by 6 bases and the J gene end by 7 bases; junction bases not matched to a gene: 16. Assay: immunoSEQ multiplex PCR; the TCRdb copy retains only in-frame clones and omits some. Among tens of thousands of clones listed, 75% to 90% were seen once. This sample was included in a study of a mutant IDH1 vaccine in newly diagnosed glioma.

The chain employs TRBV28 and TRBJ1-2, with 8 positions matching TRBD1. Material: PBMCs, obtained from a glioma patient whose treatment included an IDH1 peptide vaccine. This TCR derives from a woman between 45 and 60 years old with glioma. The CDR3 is CASRLPAIQGGGGYTF. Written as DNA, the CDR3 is TGTGCCAGCAGGTTGCCGGCGATACAGGGGGGAGGTGGCTACACCTTC.